Listed below are T cell receptor beta chains from one sample, sequenced in a study of cytomegalovirus exposure and HLA in healthy donors. The table came from immunoSEQ multiplex PCR; TCRdb's copy has only in-frame clones and leaves some out. The data hold 82,000 or so clones, with about a tenth observed a single time. Material for sequencing was PBMCs. These receptors all come from a man aged 60 to 75 in good health and CMV-seropositive. CDR3s include the opening cysteine and the closing phenylalanine or tryptophan. A D gene is named only where the DNA matches it firmly. Not all rows give a size; the values are once, few, many and, for expanded clones, a class.

.,TRBV5-4,.,TRBJ1-5,TGTGCCAGCAGCCCTCAGGGGCTCAGCAATCAGCCCCAGCATTTT,CASSPQGLSNQPQHF
.,TRBV6-5,.,TRBJ1-2,TGTGCCAGCAGTGAAATCGGAGGCTATGGCTACACCTTC,CASSEIGGYGYTF
.,TRBV5-1,.,TRBJ2-4,TGCGCCAGCAGCTTGGACGGGGGGCGGGGGAACAAAAACATTCAGTACTTC,CASSLDGGRGNKNIQYF
TRBD1,TRBV13,.,TRBJ2-3,TGTGCCAGCCTTACGGGACAGGGGACAGATACGCAGTATTTT,CASLTGQGTDTQYF
TRBD2,TRBV27,.,TRBJ2-1,TGTGCCAGCAGTTTAAGAGCGGGGGTCTACAATGAGCAGTTCTTC,CASSLRAGVYNEQFF
.,TRBV19,few,TRBJ1-2,TGTGCCAGTAGTATCGCCGGGCAGGGTAATGGCTACACCTTC,CASSIAGQGNGYTF
TRBD1,TRBV6-5,.,TRBJ2-2,TGTGCCAGCAGTTCCCGGACAGGGACGAACACCGGGGAGCTGTTTTTT,CASSSRTGTNTGELFF
.,TRBV5-6,.,TRBJ1-3,TGTGCCAGCAGCCCAATTGGGGGGAACACCATATATTTT,CASSPIGGNTIYF
TRBD1,TRBV2,.,TRBJ1-5,TGTGCCAGCAGCGGACAGGGGGGCTCTCAGCCCCAGCATTTT,CASSGQGGSQPQHF
.,TRBV10-3,few,TRBJ1-6,TGTGCCTCACAGGGTGTTTTTAATTCACCCCTCCACTTT,CASQGVFNSPLHF